This TCR beta chain appears in the sequencing data of a study of blood T cells in healthy people across ages. Background on the study: Using template switching, researchers captured about one barcoded beta molecule for each two T cells. Regarding the study as a whole: The study regarded diversity estimates from one million T cells as underestimates. The unsorted PBMCs prevented any conclusive comparison of naive versus antigen-experienced cells.

A few counts support this clonotype. Its antigen remains unidentified. The use of a sample-barcoded 5' primer and a J-beta primer mix characterized a second PCR of roughly 6 to 12 cycles. The yield of each sample was at least 2.5 million CDR3-containing paired-end reads. TCRdb re-analysed the 5' RACE reads in MiXCR, keeping a single row per CDR3 protein. The sample gives 1.5 million to 2 million distinct CDR3 sequences, approximately 28% of which show up once; roughly 8.2% is in the top ten. Sequencing used blood. The receptor's source is a woman aged 25-40 years in good health.

The chain's CDR3 is CSARAVVQETQYF. The CDR3, as DNA: TGCAGTGCTAGGGCAGTCGTCCAAGAGACCCAGTACTTC. The V gene is TRBV20-1, the J gene TRBJ2-5; D uncertain. Germline CDR1 and CDR2: DFQATT and SNEGSKA (reference sequence). This CDR3 comprises 13 residues. V dropped 3 bases and J dropped 1 base, with 9 bases sitting between them.